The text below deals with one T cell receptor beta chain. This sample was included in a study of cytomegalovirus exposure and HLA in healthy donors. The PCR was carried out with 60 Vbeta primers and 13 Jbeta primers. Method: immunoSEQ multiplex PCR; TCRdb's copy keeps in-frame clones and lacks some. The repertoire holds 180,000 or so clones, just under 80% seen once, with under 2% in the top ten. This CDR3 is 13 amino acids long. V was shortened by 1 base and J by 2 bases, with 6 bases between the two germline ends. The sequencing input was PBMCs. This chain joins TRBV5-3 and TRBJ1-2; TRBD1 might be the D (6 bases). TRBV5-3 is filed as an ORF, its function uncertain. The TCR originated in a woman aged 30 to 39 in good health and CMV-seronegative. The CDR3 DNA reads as TGTGCCAGAAGCTTGACAGGGAACTATGGCTACACCTTC. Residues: CARSLTGNYGYTF.